Below are 25 T cell receptor beta chains sequenced from a single sample in a study of technical replicates of blood from a few donors. Some clones are missing from TCRdb's copy, which holds only in-frame ones; the method was immunoSEQ multiplex PCR. The sample lists around 70,000 clones, just under 95% seen once, with 0.25% in the top ten. The sequenced sample consisted of T cells isolated from PBMCs. These receptors were obtained from a human donor in good health.

The chain joins TRBV30 to TRBJ1-5; D not certain. V lost 4 bases, J lost 7 bases, and 11 bases lay in between. Germline CDR1 GTSNPN, CDR2 SVGIG (reference sequence). This CDR3 has 12 amino acids. The CDR3 sequence: CAWTHYGQPQHF. The CDR3 region has the DNA TGTGCCTGGACCCACTATGGGCAGCCCCAGCATTTT.

This chain connects TRBV11-3 to TRBJ2-1, with 7 bases aligning to TRBD2. The length of the CDR3 is 15 residues. CDR1 SGHNT and CDR2 YENEEA come from the germline V gene. V gave up 3 bases and J gave up 6 bases; unmatched junction bases: 8. The CDR3 nucleotides are TGTGCCAGCAGCTTTGACGGGAGGTTCGGCAATGAGCAGTTCTTC. Amino acids: CASSFDGRFGNEQFF.

This sequence joins TRBV6-1 and TRBJ2-1, with D unresolved. Trimming stripped 2 bases from V and 4 bases from J, with 12 bases between. CDR1 and CDR2 from the germline V gene are MNHNS and SASEGT. This CDR3 has 15 amino acids. The CDR3 DNA reads as TGTGCCAGCAGTGAACCCTTTCACCAGTACAATGAGCAGTTCTTC. As protein: CASSEPFHQYNEQFF.

This sequence joins TRBV18 and TRBJ2-6; 10 positions agree with TRBD1. Germline CDR1 KGHSH, CDR2 LQKENI. Trimming at V came to 2 bases and at J to 2 bases, leaving 3 bases not matched to a gene. The CDR3 runs to 17 residues. Here the CDR3 DNA reads TGTGCCAGCTCACCAGGGACAGGGGTAACTGGGGCCAACGTCCTGACTTTC. Translating it yields CASSPGTGVTGANVLTF.

The genes are TRBV2 and TRBJ1-1; TRBD1 is a possible D gene (5 bases). CDR1 is SNHLY, CDR2 FYNNEI, per germline. CDR3 length equals 14 residues. The ends were cut back, 1 base at V and 1 base at J, with 7 bases in the middle. The CDR3 sequence: CASSEDRWNTEAFF. In nucleotides, the CDR3 is TGTGCCAGCAGTGAAGACAGGTGGAACACTGAAGCTTTCTTT.

The chain has TRBV5-1 and TRBJ1-3; TRBD1 agrees at 8 bases. Germline assignment: CDR1 SGHRS and CDR2 YFSETQ. J gave up 4 bases and V 4 bases, and 4 bases lay outside the gene matches. CDR3 length: 14 amino acids. The CDR3 loop reads CASSPRTGGNTIYF. The CDR3 region has the DNA TGCGCCAGCAGCCCGCGGACAGGGGGAAACACCATATATTTT.

This chain connects TRBV19 to TRBJ1-2; D may be TRBD1 (5 bases). The germline V and J ends were trimmed by 5 bases and 4 bases, with 14 bases remaining between them. This CDR3 comprises 14 residues. CDR1 is LNHDA and CDR2 is SQIVND in the germline V gene (reference sequence). The CDR3 here is CASSGSRGSYGYTF. The CDR3 DNA is TGTGCCAGTAGTGGGTCTAGGGGTAGCTATGGCTACACCTTC.

V is TRBV5-5 and J is TRBJ1-1; D is perhaps TRBD1 (6 bases). Trimming shortened V by 1 base and J by 6 bases, and 13 bases separated the two germline ends. The CDR3 spans 14 residues. From germline, CDR1 is SGHKS and CDR2 YYEKEE (reference sequence). Here the CDR3 reads CASSLFRGGPEAFF. The DNA for the CDR3 is TGTGCCAGCAGCTTGTTCAGGGGCGGCCCTGAAGCTTTCTTT.

J is TRBJ2-3 and V is TRBV7-3; D might be TRBD1 (6 bases). The CDR3 consists of 13 residues. V was clipped by 6 bases and J by 0 bases, with 7 bases between them. Looked up from germline, CDR1 is SGHTA and CDR2 is FQGTGA. The CDR3, as DNA: TGTGCCAGCAGTACAGGGAGCACAGATACGCAGTATTTT. It is translated as CASSTGSTDTQYF.

The chain employs TRBV6-5 and TRBJ1-3, with D possibly matching TRBD1 (5 bases). The CDR3 length is 13 residues. Germline values: CDR1 MNHEY, CDR2 SVGAGI. The V and J ends lost 6 bases and 2 bases respectively, with 8 bases between them. The CDR3 spells CASRSGAGNTIYF. Here the CDR3 DNA reads TGTGCCAGCAGGTCGGGGGCTGGAAACACCATATATTTT.

The chain combines TRBV10-3 with TRBJ2-3, with 9 nucleotides matching TRBD1. This CDR3 spans 13 amino acids. CDR1 and CDR2 (germline): ENHRY, SYGVKD. CDR3 amino acids: CAMGGQGSDTQYF. The CDR3 DNA sequence: TGTGCGATGGGTGGACAGGGGTCAGATACGCAGTATTTT.

The genes are TRBV6-6 and TRBJ2-3; 7 bases match TRBD1. The J segment lost 2 bases and the V segment lost 2 bases, leaving 4 bases of the junction unmatched. CDR1 is MNHNY and CDR2 is SVGAGI in the germline V gene (reference sequence). CDR3 length: 15 residues. This CDR3 reads CASSYGTVNTDTQYF. CDR3 DNA sequence: TGTGCCAGCAGTTACGGGACAGTGAACACAGATACGCAGTATTTT.

The V call is TRBV27, the J call TRBJ1-3; 7 nucleotides align to TRBD1. This CDR3 is 14 amino acids long. Germline CDR1 reads MNHEY; CDR2 reads SMNVEV (reference sequence). The V segment lost 4 bases and the J segment 7 bases; nucleotides outside the gene matches: 7. The CDR3 sequence: CASSSRGEGNTIYF. CDR3 DNA sequence: TGTGCCAGCAGTTCCAGGGGGGAAGGTAACACCATATATTTT.

J is TRBJ1-1 and V is TRBV28; TRBD1 might be the D (6 bases). Trimming took off 4 bases at V and 6 bases at J, with 21 bases between the two ends. CDR3 length: 16 residues. CDR1 is MDHEN, CDR2 SYDVKM, per germline. In nucleotides, the CDR3 is TGTGCCAGCAGTTCCCCCAGTTTCGGAGGGGGGGCTGAAGCTTTCTTT. It translates to CASSSPSFGGGAEAFF.

The V gene is TRBV6-5, the J gene TRBJ2-6; the D gene is possibly TRBD1 (5 bases). Trimming cost V 6 bases and J 2 bases, with 11 bases left between them. This CDR3 is 15 amino acids long. The germline V gene encodes CDR1 MNHEY and CDR2 SVGAGI. CDR3: CASRRRGTGANVLTF. CDR3 nucleotide sequence: TGTGCCAGCAGGCGTAGGGGAACTGGGGCCAACGTCCTGACTTTC.

The J gene is TRBJ2-2, the V gene TRBV7-9; 7 bases line up with TRBD1. The length of the CDR3 is 18 residues. The ends lost 1 base at V and 2 bases at J; junction bases unmatched: 10. Germline V gives CDR1 SEHNR, CDR2 FQNEAQ (reference sequence). The chain's CDR3 is CASSLGRFRTGNTGELFF. CDR3 sequence (DNA): TGTGCCAGCAGCTTAGGGAGGTTTAGGACAGGCAACACCGGGGAGCTGTTTTTT.

This chain connects TRBV29-1 to TRBJ2-5, with a possible D match to TRBD1 (6 bases). CDR1 is SQVTM, CDR2 ANQGSEA, per germline. V was pared by 4 bases and J by 1 base, with 13 bases between. The CDR3 length is 14 residues. The chain's CDR3 is CSVGGRLSQETQYF. The CDR3 DNA reads TGCAGCGTTGGGGGGCGCCTTTCCCAAGAGACCCAGTACTTC.

The chain has TRBV19 and TRBJ1-1, with TRBD1 identical over 9 bases. The germline gives CDR1 LNHDA, CDR2 SQIVND (reference sequence). J was trimmed by 5 bases and V by 5 bases; bases with no gene match: 15. The CDR3 sequence is 17 residues long. In DNA form, the CDR3 reads TGTGCCAGTAGTCCTCTAGGACAGGGGAACTCGAGGACTGAAGCTTTCTTT. Protein product: CASSPLGQGNSRTEAFF.

The gene calls are TRBV6-1 and TRBJ1-2; no firm D call. The CDR3 sequence is 13 residues long. Deletions cut 2 bases from V and 10 bases from J, with 14 bases between. The germline CDR1 and CDR2 sequences are MNHNS and SASEGT. The CDR3 DNA reads as TGTGCCAGCAGTGAACTGGAGGAGTTTGTCTACACCTTC. It is translated as CASSELEEFVYTF.

The chain has TRBV4-2 and TRBJ2-3; D is perhaps TRBD2 (6 bases). Trimming removed 1 base from V and 2 bases from J, with 10 bases in between. Germline V CDR1 and CDR2: LGHNA, YNFKEQ. This CDR3 region has 15 residues. The CDR3 loop reads CASSQAAGNTDTQYF. The CDR3 DNA sequence: TGTGCCAGCAGCCAAGCGGCGGGAAACACAGATACGCAGTATTTT.

The rearrangement joins TRBV5-8 to TRBJ2-7; weak D call: TRBD1 (6 bases). The germline V and J ends were trimmed by 4 bases and 2 bases, with 10 bases remaining between them. The CDR3 is 13 residues long. Germline V gene sequence: CDR1 SGHTS, CDR2 YDEGEE. CDR3 coding DNA: TGTGCCAGCAGCCCCCGGGACACCTACGAGCAGTACTTC. Protein product: CASSPRDTYEQYF. Supplemented by reference TRBV5-8 and TRBJ2-7, the full variable domain reads EAGVTQSPTHLIKTRGQQATLRCSPISGHTSVYWYQQALGLGLQFLLWYDEGEERNRGNFPPRFSGRQFPNYSSELNVNALELEDSALYLCASSPRDTYEQYFGPGTRLTVT.

This clone was counted once. The chain employs TRBV6-1 and TRBJ1-1, with a possible D match to TRBD1 (5 bases). The CDR3 extends over 11 amino acids. Trimming pared 7 bases from V and 4 bases from J, leaving 7 bases between. CDR1 is MNHNS and CDR2 is SASEGT in the germline V gene. The CDR3 loop reads CASTGSTEAFF. In DNA, the CDR3 is TGTGCCAGCACAGGGTCCACTGAAGCTTTCTTT.

V gene TRBV6-4 combines with J gene TRBJ2-1; TRBD2 aligns across 8 bases. The CDR3 covers 19 residues. Trimming cost V 5 bases and J 4 bases; bases outside gene matches: 19. Germline assignment: CDR1 MRHNA and CDR2 SNTAGT. In DNA, the CDR3 is TGTGCCAGCAGTTCCCTGGGGCGGGGGGCACCCTCCCCATACAATGAGCAGTTCTTC. Translating gives CASSSLGRGAPSPYNEQFF.

This clone was observed once. The genes are TRBV7-2 and TRBJ2-6, with D possibly matching TRBD2 (6 bases). This CDR3 is 14 amino acids long. Germline loops: CDR1 SGHTA, CDR2 FQGNSA. Trimming removed 6 bases from V and 8 bases from J, with 14 bases in between. The CDR3 sequence is CASRATRSPNVLTF. The CDR3 nucleotides are TGTGCCAGCAGAGCGACTAGGTCCCCCAACGTCCTGACTTTC. The variable domain in full, completed from reference TRBV7-2 and TRBJ2-6, reads GAGVSQSPSNKVTEKGKDVELRCDPISGHTALYWYRQSLGQGLEFLIYFQGNSAPDKSGLPSDRFSAERTGGSVSTLTIQRTQQEDSAVYLCASRATRSPNVLTFGAGSRLTVL.

J is TRBJ1-3 and V is TRBV6-5; the D is unclear. The CDR3 sequence is 14 residues long. The germline V gene has CDR1 MNHEY and CDR2 SVGAGI. Trimming left V 6 bases short and J 0 bases short, with 9 bases between. In DNA, the CDR3 is TGTGCCAGCAGCAGGTCCCTCTCTGGAAACACCATATATTTT. Its translation: CASSRSLSGNTIYF.